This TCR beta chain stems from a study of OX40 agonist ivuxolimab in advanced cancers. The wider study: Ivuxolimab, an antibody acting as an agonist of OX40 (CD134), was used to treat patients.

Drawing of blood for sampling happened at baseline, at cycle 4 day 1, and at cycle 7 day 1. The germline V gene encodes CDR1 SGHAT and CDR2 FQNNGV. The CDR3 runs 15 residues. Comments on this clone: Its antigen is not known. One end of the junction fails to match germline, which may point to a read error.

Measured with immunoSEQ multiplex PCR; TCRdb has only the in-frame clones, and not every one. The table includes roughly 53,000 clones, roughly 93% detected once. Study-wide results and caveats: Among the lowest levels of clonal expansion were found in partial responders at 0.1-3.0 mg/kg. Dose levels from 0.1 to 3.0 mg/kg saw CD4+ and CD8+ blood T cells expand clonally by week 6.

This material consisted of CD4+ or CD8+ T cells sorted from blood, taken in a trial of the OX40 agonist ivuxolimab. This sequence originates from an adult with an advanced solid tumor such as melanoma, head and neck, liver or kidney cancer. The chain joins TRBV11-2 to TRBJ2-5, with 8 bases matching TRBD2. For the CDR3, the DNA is TGTGCCAGCAGTTTAGCGGGACTACACCTTGAGACCCAGTACTTC. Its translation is CASSLAGLHLETQYF.